The 29 T cell receptor beta chains presented below share a single source sample, sequenced in a study of shared T cell receptors in the human thymus. Generated by immunoSEQ multiplex PCR, the TCRdb table keeps only in-frame clones and is missing some. The sample records approximately 660,000 clones, approximately 88% being singletons. The data were also submitted as part of a second study, on human thymus T cells.

Sequencing used thymocytes. The origin of the receptors is a boy in the first two years of life with a congenital heart defect.

The genes are TRBV6-6 and TRBJ1-5; maybe TRBD1 (6 bases). Germline V gene data show CDR1 as MNHNY and CDR2 as SVGAGI (reference sequence). V was pared by 4 bases and J by 3 bases, with 16 bases between. The CDR3 covers 16 residues. The CDR3 bases are TGTGCCAGCAGTTCGAGTCAAGACAGGAACAATCAGCCCCAGCATTTT. Residues: CASSSSQDRNNQPQHF.

The V gene is TRBV9, the J gene TRBJ2-3, with D possibly being TRBD2 (7 bases). This CDR3 has 18 residues. Per germline, CDR1 SGDLS and CDR2 YYNGEE. V was trimmed by 0 bases and J by 3 bases, leaving 20 bases between them. CDR3 DNA sequence: TGTGCCAGCAGCGTAGGAGGGGGGCGCCCCGGGAGGACAGATACGCAGTATTTT. Protein product: CASSVGGGRPGRTDTQYF.

The V and J genes are TRBV7-8 and TRBJ2-7; 12 nucleotides line up with TRBD2. Germline CDR1 is SGHVS and CDR2 is FQNEAQ. CDR3 length: 17 amino acids. Trimming removed 1 base from V and 3 bases from J; junction bases left unmatched: 7. The DNA for the CDR3 is TGTGCCAGCAGCTTAGGGGTCCTAGCGGGAGGGGACTACGAGCAGTACTTC. This translates into CASSLGVLAGGDYEQYF.

The genes are TRBV14 and TRBJ2-7; TRBD1 matches 7 bases. V gave up 5 bases and J gave up 4 bases; unmatched junction bases: 14. This CDR3 region has 16 residues. The germline gives CDR1 SGHDN, CDR2 FVKESK. CDR3 DNA: TGTGCCAGCAGCGAACTCCGGGACAGCTATACATACGAGCAGTACTTC. The encoded protein is CASSELRDSYTYEQYF.

This CDR3 is CASSRQGWTDTQYF. CDR3 nucleotides: TGCGCCAGCAGCCGACAGGGCTGGACAGATACGCAGTATTTT. The chain links TRBV4-3 to TRBJ2-3, with 7 nucleotides matching TRBD1. Germline values: CDR1 LGHNA, CDR2 YSLEER. The junction had 4 bases not matched to a gene; V was cut back by 4 bases and J by 3 bases. This CDR3 is built from 14 residues.

This clone appeared a single time. J is TRBJ2-1 and V is TRBV27; 8 nucleotides agree with TRBD1. This CDR3 is 12 amino acids long. The junction had 4 bases not matched to a gene; V was cut back by 6 bases and J by 9 bases. In germline, CDR1 is MNHEY, CDR2 SMNVEV (reference sequence). This chain's CDR3 is CASRGQAIEQFF. The CDR3 DNA is TGTGCCAGCAGGGGACAGGCGATTGAGCAGTTCTTC.

For this clone: One end of the junction does not line up with germline, which may come from a read error. V gene TRBV29-1 combines with J gene TRBJ1-2, with a possible D match to TRBD1 (5 bases). The CDR3 covers 15 residues. The germline V gene has CDR1 SQVTM and CDR2 ANQGSEA. The CDR3 is CSVDSAVQVLYGYPF. CDR3 nucleotide sequence: TGCAGCGTTGATAGTGCCGTACAGGTCCTCTATGGCTACCCCTTC. Complete variable domain (other parts from reference TRBV29-1 and TRBJ1-2): SAVISQKPSRDICQRGTSLTIQCQVDSQVTMMFWYRQQPGQSLTLIATANQGSEATYESGFVIDKFPISRPNLTFSTLTVSNMSPEDSSIYLCSVDSAVQVLYGYPFGSGTRLTVV.

There are a few counts of this clone. The chain employs TRBV6-5 and TRBJ1-2; 7 bases fit TRBD1. The V segment lost 0 bases and the J segment 5 bases; nucleotides outside the gene matches: 6. The CDR3 totals 15 residues. Germline CDR1 is MNHEY and CDR2 is SVGAGI. The CDR3, as DNA: TGTGCCAGCAGTTACTCGGATCGGGACAGATATGGCTACACCTTC. This codes for CASSYSDRDRYGYTF.

J is TRBJ2-1 and V is TRBV6-5; 8 positions match TRBD1. Trimming at V came to 5 bases and at J to 5 bases, leaving 5 bases not matched to a gene. The CDR3 is made up of 14 amino acids. CDR1 is MNHEY, CDR2 SVGAGI, per germline. This CDR3 reads CASSRGTGDNEQFF. The CDR3 nucleotides read TGTGCCAGCAGTAGAGGGACAGGAGACAATGAGCAGTTCTTC.

The chain couples TRBV7-9 to TRBJ2-7, with TRBD2 identical over 7 bases. This CDR3 region has 15 residues. With 4 bases clipped from V and 3 bases from J, the junction kept 9 bases outside the gene matches. Germline CDR1 and CDR2: SEHNR and FQNEAQ (reference sequence). The CDR3 DNA follows: TGTGCCAGCAGCTCCGACGCCCGGGACTACTACGAGCAGTACTTC. Encoded protein: CASSSDARDYYEQYF.

This chain connects TRBV5-1 to TRBJ2-3, with TRBD2 matching 14 bases. Germline CDR1 and CDR2: SGHRS and YFSETQ. V dropped 5 bases and J dropped 4; count of bases not matched to a gene: 6. This CDR3 has 16 residues. CDR3 amino acids: CASRKGLAGDPDTQYF. As DNA, the CDR3 is TGCGCCAGCAGAAAGGGACTAGCGGGAGATCCAGATACGCAGTATTTT. The variable domain in full, completed from reference TRBV5-1 and TRBJ2-3, reads KAGVTQTPRYLIKTRGQQVTLSCSPISGHRSVSWYQQTPGQGLQFLFEYFSETQRNKGNFPGRFSGRQFSNSRSEMNVSTLELGDSALYLCASRKGLAGDPDTQYFGPGTRLTVL.

The genes are TRBV27 and TRBJ2-6; D is ambiguous. CDR3 length: 13 residues. The germline V gene has CDR1 MNHEY and CDR2 SMNVEV (reference sequence). V shed 6 bases and J shed 2 bases, with 5 bases lying between them. Written as DNA, the CDR3 is TGTGCCAGCAGGTCTACTGGGGCCAACGTCCTGACTTTC. It encodes CASRSTGANVLTF.

The chain couples TRBV5-6 to TRBJ1-1, with TRBD1 as a possible D gene (5 bases). Trimming left V 3 bases short and J 4 bases short, with 16 bases between. Germline V gene sequence: CDR1 SGHDT, CDR2 YYEEEE. This CDR3 has 15 residues. The DNA for the CDR3 is TGTGCCAGCAGCTCAAAAGGGGCTGTGGGCACTGAAGCTTTCTTT. Its protein product is CASSSKGAVGTEAFF. Complete variable domain (other parts from reference TRBV5-6 and TRBJ1-1): DAGVTQSPTHLIKTRGQQVTLRCSPKSGHDTVSWYQQALGQGPQFIFQYYEEEERQRGNFPDRFSGHQFPNYSSELNVNALLLGDSALYLCASSSKGAVGTEAFFGQGTRLTVV.

Concerning this clone: The sample carries other DNA sequences with the same CDR3. The chain is built from TRBV23-1 and TRBJ1-5, with D maybe TRBD1 (5 bases). Being an ORF, TRBV23-1 has a function that is uncertain. Trimming shortened V by 2 bases and J by 5 bases, and 19 bases separated the two germline ends. This CDR3 contains 17 residues. CDR3 in amino acids: CASSQLRGGGLDQPQHF. CDR3 DNA sequence: TGCGCCAGCAGTCAACTCCGGGGGGGAGGTCTGGATCAGCCCCAGCATTTT.

The chain combines TRBV6-6 with TRBJ2-2, with 9 bases matching TRBD2. Germline CDR1 and CDR2: MNHNY and SVGAGI (reference sequence). CDR3 length: 16 amino acids. V lost 5 bases, J lost 2 bases, and 6 bases stayed unmatched. CDR3 sequence: CASSAGTSLNTGELFF. CDR3 nucleotide sequence: TGTGCCAGCAGTGCCGGGACTAGCCTTAACACCGGGGAGCTGTTTTTT.

This chain links TRBV9 with TRBJ2-2, with TRBD1 matching over 7 bases. CDR3 length equals 18 residues. After removal of 1 base from V and 7 bases from J, the junction contained 16 bases not matched to a gene. Germline CDR1 SGDLS, CDR2 YYNGEE. The CDR3 reads CASSVPTGMGPWGGELFF. As DNA, the CDR3 is TGTGCCAGCAGCGTACCGACAGGGATGGGGCCCTGGGGCGGGGAGCTGTTTTTT.

In DNA form, the CDR3 reads TGTGCCAGCAGTCATGGACAGGGTTGGGCTCAGCCCCAGCATTTT. Translated, it gives CASSHGQGWAQPQHF. This chain joins TRBV28 and TRBJ1-5; 8 nucleotides align to TRBD1. This CDR3 comprises 15 residues. V lost 5 bases to trimming and J lost 6 bases; unmatched junction nucleotides: 9. Germline CDR1 and CDR2: MDHEN and SYDVKM.

CDR3: CASSIVVTGTRDEQFF. The DNA for the CDR3 is TGTGCCAGTAGTATAGTCGTGACAGGAACGAGGGATGAGCAGTTCTTC. The chain recombines TRBV19 with TRBJ2-1; D perhaps matches TRBD1 (6 bases). Looked up from germline, CDR1 is LNHDA and CDR2 is SQIVND (reference sequence). CDR3 length equals 16 residues. Trimming stripped 1 base from V and 8 bases from J, with 18 bases between.

This chain connects TRBV28 to TRBJ1-5; 8 nucleotides agree with TRBD1. The CDR3 loop spans 18 amino acids. From germline, CDR1 is MDHEN and CDR2 SYDVKM. V gave up 2 bases and J gave up 5 bases; unmatched junction bases: 14. The CDR3 DNA reads as TGTGCCAGCAGTTTAGGAAGGGGAAGGGGACAGGCCTATCAGCCCCAGCATTTT. This sequence encodes CASSLGRGRGQAYQPQHF.

Concerning this clone itself: A read error may produce the germline difference seen at one junction end. The chain couples TRBV7-7 to TRBJ2-7; 9 bases are a match to TRBD1. The CDR3 length is 15 residues. The germline CDR1 and CDR2 sequences are SSHAT and FNYEAQ (reference sequence). DNA for the CDR3: TGTGCTAGCAGCCGACTCGGGACAGGGTGCTACGAGCAGTACTTC. Translation gives CASSRLGTGCYEQYF.

The genes are TRBV30 and TRBJ2-5; the D is unclear. The J call is uncertain, as TRBJ2-7 better fits the DNA end. The CDR3 extends over 13 amino acids. In germline, CDR1 is GTSNPN, CDR2 SVGIG (reference sequence). The chain's CDR3 is CAPLPSRSYEQYF. The CDR3 nucleotides are TGTGCCCCCCTACCGTCCCGCTCCTACGAGCAGTACTTC.

This rearrangement joins TRBV29-1 to TRBJ2-3; 13 bases fit TRBD2. This CDR3 has 14 amino acids. Germline V gives CDR1 SQVTM, CDR2 ANQGSEA. With V trimmed by 6 bases and J by 3 bases, 3 bases remained unmatched. The CDR3 sequence: CSVRLAGGTDTQYF. The CDR3 region has the DNA TGCAGCGTGCGACTAGCGGGAGGAACAGATACGCAGTATTTT.

This clone turned up a few times. The chain couples TRBV4-2 to TRBJ2-2, with D perhaps matching TRBD1 (5 bases). The CDR3 length is 15 residues. V dropped 0 bases and J dropped 7 bases, with 12 bases sitting between them. The germline V gene has CDR1 LGHNA and CDR2 YNFKEQ. As DNA, the CDR3 is TGTGCCAGCAGCCAAGATCAAGTAGGGGACGGGGAGCTGTTTTTT. It specifies CASSQDQVGDGELFF.

This clone was counted between two and nine times. The same CDR3 also results from other DNA sequences found in this sample. CDR3 bases: TGCGCCAGCAGCCCAACTACGGCAGGGTCTGATTTCTCCTACGAGCAGTACTTC. This sequence encodes CASSPTTAGSDFSYEQYF. The chain carries TRBV4-3 and TRBJ2-7; D is possibly TRBD1 (5 bases). Germline V CDR1 and CDR2: LGHNA, YSLEER. Trimming cost V 4 bases and J 0 bases, with 22 bases left between them. This CDR3 region has 18 residues.

The V and J genes are TRBV19 and TRBJ1-2; tentative D call: TRBD1 (6 bases). CDR3 size: 14 residues. CDR1 LNHDA and CDR2 SQIVND come from the germline V gene (reference sequence). Trimming removed 4 bases at V and 5 bases at J, with 14 bases between. The CDR3 region has the DNA TGTGCCAGTAGTACCGAGGACAGCAGATATGGCTACACCTTC. Encoded protein: CASSTEDSRYGYTF.

V is TRBV5-4 and J is TRBJ2-7; weak D call: TRBD2 (5 bases). V was cut by 2 bases and J by 3 bases, with 27 bases left in between. Germline V CDR1 and CDR2: SGHNT, YYREEE (reference sequence). The CDR3 length is 19 residues. The CDR3 region is CASSFSGPLRALTHYEQYF. DNA for the CDR3: TGTGCCAGCAGCTTTTCTGGGCCGTTGAGGGCCCTAACGCACTACGAGCAGTACTTC.

The CDR3 protein is CASSIGRDRAVGNEQFF. CDR3 coding DNA: TGTGCCAGTAGTATAGGTAGGGACAGGGCCGTTGGCAATGAGCAGTTCTTC. The rearrangement links TRBV19 to TRBJ2-1, with TRBD1 identical over 9 bases. The CDR3 has 17 amino acids. Losses at the gene ends were 1 base for V and 6 bases for J; bases not matched to a gene: 10. The germline V gene has CDR1 LNHDA and CDR2 SQIVND (reference sequence).

The chain carries TRBV13 and TRBJ2-5; D possibly corresponds to TRBD2 (6 bases). The germline gives CDR1 PRHDT, CDR2 FYEKMQ (reference sequence). This CDR3 has 14 residues. Deletions cut 4 bases from V and 1 base from J, with 10 bases between. The CDR3 DNA reads as TGTGCCAGCAGCTATAGCGGAACCCAAGAGACCCAGTACTTC. Its protein product is CASSYSGTQETQYF.

The V and J genes are TRBV11-2 and TRBJ1-1, with 7 bases matching TRBD1. V was clipped by 5 bases and J by 2 bases; unmatched bases: 8. CDR1 is SGHAT, CDR2 FQNNGV, per germline. The CDR3 totals 15 residues. The CDR3 DNA reads TGTGCCAGCAGCCACCCGGGACAGATAAACACTGAAGCTTTCTTT. Translated, it gives CASSHPGQINTEAFF.